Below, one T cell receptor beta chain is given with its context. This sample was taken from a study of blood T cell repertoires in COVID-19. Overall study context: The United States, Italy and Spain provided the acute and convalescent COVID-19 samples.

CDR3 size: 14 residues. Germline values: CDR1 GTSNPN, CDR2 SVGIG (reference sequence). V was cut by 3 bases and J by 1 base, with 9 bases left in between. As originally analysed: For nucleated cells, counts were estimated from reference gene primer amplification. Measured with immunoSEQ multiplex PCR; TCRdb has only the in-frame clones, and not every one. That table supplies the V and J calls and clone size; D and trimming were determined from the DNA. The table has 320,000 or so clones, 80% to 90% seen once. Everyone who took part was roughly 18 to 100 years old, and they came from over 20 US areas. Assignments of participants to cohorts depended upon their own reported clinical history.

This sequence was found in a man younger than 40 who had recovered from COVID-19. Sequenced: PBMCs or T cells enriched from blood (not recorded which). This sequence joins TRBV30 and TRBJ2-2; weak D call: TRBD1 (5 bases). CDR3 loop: CAWSPGLNTGELFF. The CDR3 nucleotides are TGTGCCTGGAGCCCAGGGTTGAACACCGGGGAGCTGTTTTTT.